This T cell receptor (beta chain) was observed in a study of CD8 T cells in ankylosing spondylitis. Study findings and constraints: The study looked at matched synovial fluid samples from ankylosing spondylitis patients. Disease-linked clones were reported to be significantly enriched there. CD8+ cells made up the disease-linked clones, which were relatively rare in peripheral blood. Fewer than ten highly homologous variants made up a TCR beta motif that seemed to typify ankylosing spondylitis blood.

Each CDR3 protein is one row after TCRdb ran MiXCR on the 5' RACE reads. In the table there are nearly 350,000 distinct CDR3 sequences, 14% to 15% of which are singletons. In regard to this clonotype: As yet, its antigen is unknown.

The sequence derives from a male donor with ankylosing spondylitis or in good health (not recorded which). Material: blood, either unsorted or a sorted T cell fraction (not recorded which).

The CDR3: CASSQNTGDWNEQFF. In nucleotides, the CDR3 is TGCGCCAGCAGCCAAAACACGGGAGATTGGAATGAGCAGTTCTTC. This chain uses TRBV4-1 with TRBJ2-1; a weak D match, TRBD2 (6 bases). This CDR3 region has 15 residues. CDR1 MGHRA and CDR2 YSYEKL come from the germline V gene. The V and J ends lost 2 bases and 7 bases respectively, with 15 bases between them.